These 25 T cell receptor beta chains were sequenced from one sample in a study of response to subunit inactivated influenza vaccine. TCRdb fed the RT-PCR reads into MiXCR, producing one record per CDR3 protein. The sample records some 640,000 distinct CDR3 sequences, about 15% being singletons. Sequenced material: PBMCs from blood, taken around 15 days before vaccination. Receptors originate from a man aged 50-60 years who received an inactivated influenza vaccine.

The chain employs TRBV5-6 and TRBJ1-5; possibly TRBD1 for D (6 bases). V dropped 2 bases and J dropped 7 bases, with 13 bases sitting between them. CDR3 length equals 14 residues. Per germline, CDR1 SGHDT and CDR2 YYEEEE. The CDR3 is CASSFWGGGQPQHF. Written as DNA, the CDR3 is TGTGCCAGCAGCTTCTGGGGGGGGGGCCAGCCCCAGCATTTT.

This clonotype was observed a few times. The rearrangement joins TRBV12-3 or TRBV12-4 to TRBJ2-2; D perhaps matches TRBD2 (7 bases). The V end lost 4 bases, the J end lost 6 bases, and 15 bases lay between the germline ends. CDR3 size: 15 residues. Here the CDR3 reads CASSSLLGGPGELFF. As DNA, the CDR3 is TGTGCCAGCAGTTCCCTTTTGGGGGGGCCCGGGGAGCTGTTTTTT.

The chain links TRBV4-2 to TRBJ2-7; D is uncertain. V lost 1 base, J lost 6 bases, and 16 bases lay in between. CDR3 length: 15 amino acids. The germline V gene has CDR1 LGHNA and CDR2 YNFKEQ. The CDR3 region has the DNA TGTGCCAGCAGCCAAGCAGAAGGCCTCATCGGCGAGCAGTACTTC. Encoded protein: CASSQAEGLIGEQYF.

This clonotype was observed many times. The chain carries TRBV9 and TRBJ1-1; no reliable D call. Germline CDR1 is SGDLS and CDR2 is YYNGEE. The CDR3 contains 13 residues. Trimming cost V 0 bases and J 1 base, with 4 bases left between them. The CDR3: CASSVVTNTEAFF. In nucleotides, the CDR3 is TGTGCCAGCAGCGTAGTAACGAACACTGAAGCTTTCTTT.

The chain uses TRBV6-2 or TRBV6-3 and TRBJ2-1, with D hard to call. V lost 0 bases to trimming and J lost 10 bases, with 10 bases between them. The CDR3 contains 13 residues. Germline CDR1 reads MNHEY; CDR2 reads SVGEGT. CDR3 sequence reads: CASSYSYLEEQFF. The CDR3 DNA reads TGTGCCAGCAGTTACTCGTATTTGGAAGAGCAGTTCTTC.

The chain joins TRBV7-2 to TRBJ2-3, with D perhaps being TRBD1 or TRBD2 (6 bases each). This CDR3 has 15 residues. Germline V CDR1 and CDR2: SGHTA, FQGNSA. V was clipped by 6 bases and J by 6 bases, with 19 bases between them. The CDR3 spells CASSPRGPSSDTQYF. The CDR3 DNA reads as TGTGCCAGCAGTCCCCGGGGGCCTAGCAGTGATACGCAGTATTTT. Combining the CDR3 with reference TRBV7-2 and TRBJ2-3 gives the whole variable domain GAGVSQSPSNKVTEKGKDVELRCDPISGHTALYWYRQSLGQGLEFLIYFQGNSAPDKSGLPSDRFSAERTGGSVSTLTIQRTQQEDSAVYLCASSPRGPSSDTQYFGPGTRLTVL.

This clonotype was seen repeatedly, ten times or more. The rearrangement links TRBV29-1 to TRBJ2-7; D may be TRBD1 (6 bases). The CDR3 consists of 15 residues. Trimming removed 2 bases from V and 2 bases from J, with 16 bases in between. The germline CDR1 and CDR2 sequences are SQVTM and ANQGSEA. CDR3 in amino acids: CSVETPGRGPYEQYF. Here the CDR3 DNA reads TGCAGCGTTGAAACACCGGGCAGGGGTCCCTACGAGCAGTACTTC.

This clonotype was seen more than once but under ten times. The chain carries TRBV2 and TRBJ2-5; D gene ambiguous. Germline V CDR1 and CDR2: SNHLY, FYNNEI. This CDR3 spans 13 amino acids. V lost 3 bases, J lost 3 bases, and 8 bases lay in between. As DNA, the CDR3 is TGTGCCAGCAGTGACGACACTGAAGAGACCCAGTACTTC. As protein: CASSDDTEETQYF.

The V and J genes are TRBV5-4 and TRBJ2-2, with D unclear. This CDR3 region has 16 residues. V was shortened by 3 bases and J by 0 bases, with 12 bases between the two germline ends. CDR1 is SGHNT and CDR2 is YYREEE in the germline V gene (reference sequence). CDR3 bases: TGTGCCAGCAGCTCCTATAACCTTGCGAACACCGGGGAGCTGTTTTTT. Encoded protein: CASSSYNLANTGELFF.

The table lists this clonotype with a few counts. The genes are TRBV12-3 or TRBV12-4 and TRBJ2-7, with D possibly being TRBD1 (6 bases). The CDR3 has 12 residues. Trimming cost V 8 bases and J 4 bases, with 12 bases left between them. The DNA of the CDR3 is TGTGCCAGCGGACACAGGGTTTACGAGCAGTACTTC. Its translation: CASGHRVYEQYF.

V and J are TRBV9 and TRBJ2-5; D gene uncertain. This CDR3 is 14 amino acids long. The germline V gene encodes CDR1 SGDLS and CDR2 YYNGEE. With 2 bases removed from V and 0 bases from J, the gap between germline ends came to 8 bases. For the CDR3, the DNA is TGTGCCAGCAGCGTTTCAGTATACCAAGAGACCCAGTACTTC. Amino acid sequence: CASSVSVYQETQYF.

This clonotype was observed a handful of times. The chain combines TRBV5-1 with TRBJ2-5; 13 bases map to TRBD2. The CDR3 has 16 residues. V lost 4 bases to trimming and J lost 1 base; unmatched junction nucleotides: 4. Per germline, CDR1 SGHRS and CDR2 YFSETQ. The DNA of the CDR3 is TGCGCCAGCAGCAAAGGACTAGCGGGGGTCCAAGAGACCCAGTACTTC. Its translation: CASSKGLAGVQETQYF.

This clonotype was observed a few times. The chain joins TRBV5-1 to TRBJ2-1, with 7 bases that match TRBD1. V gave up 4 bases and J gave up 5 bases; unmatched junction bases: 6. This CDR3 has 14 residues. Germline values: CDR1 SGHRS, CDR2 YFSETQ. The CDR3, as DNA: TGCGCCAGCAGCCAGGGACAGTCTCACAATGAGCAGTTCTTC. Translation: CASSQGQSHNEQFF.

V usage is TRBV10-3 and J usage is TRBJ2-3; D possibly corresponds to TRBD1 (6 bases). CDR1 is ENHRY, CDR2 SYGVKD, per germline. The V and J ends lost 6 bases and 1 base respectively, with 11 bases between them. The CDR3 sequence is 14 residues long. Written as DNA, the CDR3 is TGTGCCATCAGGCCGGGACACCGCACAGATACGCAGTATTTT. Translation gives CAIRPGHRTDTQYF.

On this clonotype itself: A much larger clone differs by one base, so this may be a read error. The chain carries TRBV7-6 and TRBJ2-1; D may be TRBD2 (6 bases). The CDR3 loop spans 17 amino acids. The germline V and J ends were trimmed by 1 base and 2 bases, with 15 bases remaining between them. Germline lookup yields CDR1 SGHVS and CDR2 FNYEAQ. CDR3: CASSLEGLAFTYNEQFF. For the CDR3, the DNA is TGTGCCAGCAGCTTAGAGGGGCTAGCGTTCACCTACAATGAGCAGTTCTTC.

This clonotype has only a few counts. V gene TRBV5-1 combines with J gene TRBJ1-1; D unresolved. Trimming took off 1 base at V and 4 bases at J, with 14 bases between the two ends. Germline V gene lookup returns CDR1 SGHRS and CDR2 YFSETQ. The CDR3 covers 15 residues. CDR3 protein: CASSLSQFSTTEAFF. The DNA for the CDR3 is TGCGCCAGCAGCTTGTCTCAGTTCAGTACCACTGAAGCTTTCTTT.

This clonotype was picked up many times. The V call is TRBV4-2, the J call TRBJ2-1, with TRBD2 matching over 9 bases. The germline V gene has CDR1 LGHNA and CDR2 YNFKEQ. V gave up 3 bases and J gave up 7 bases; unmatched junction bases: 7. The CDR3 sequence is 15 residues long. The CDR3: CASSQLAGVVNEQFF. For the CDR3, the DNA is TGTGCCAGCAGCCAGTTAGCGGGAGTTGTTAATGAGCAGTTCTTC.

A few counts support this clonotype. The chain has TRBV4-2 and TRBJ2-7; perhaps TRBD1 as D (6 bases). V was cut by 1 base and J by 0 bases, with 13 bases left in between. Looked up from germline, CDR1 is LGHNA and CDR2 is YNFKEQ. The length of the CDR3 is 16 residues. The CDR3 DNA sequence: TGTGCCAGCAGCCAAGCCGCGACAGGCCTCTCCTACGAGCAGTACTTC. The encoded protein is CASSQAATGLSYEQYF.

This clonotype was observed a few times. This rearrangement joins TRBV12-3 or TRBV12-4 to TRBJ1-2, with 8 bases identical to TRBD1. This CDR3 region has 15 residues. The ends lost 7 bases at V and 8 bases at J; junction bases unmatched: 15. The CDR3: CASKMTGDFLLGYTF. In DNA form, the CDR3 reads TGTGCCAGCAAGATGACAGGGGATTTTTTGTTGGGCTACACCTTC.

The chain couples TRBV5-5 to TRBJ2-2; D call uncertain. Trimming took 0 bases from V and 7 from J, leaving 13 bases between them. CDR3 size: 15 residues. Germline V gene data show CDR1 as SGHKS and CDR2 as YYEKEE (reference sequence). This chain's CDR3 is CASSLEAFTNGELFF. The CDR3 DNA reads as TGTGCCAGCAGCTTGGAGGCCTTTACCAACGGGGAGCTGTTTTTT.

This clonotype has just a few counts. V is TRBV3-1 and J is TRBJ2-7; D possibly corresponds to TRBD1 (7 bases). The CDR3 extends over 13 amino acids. The V gene's germline CDR1 is LGHDT and CDR2 YNNKEL (reference sequence). Trimming removed 3 bases at V and 6 bases at J, with 12 bases between. The CDR3 DNA reads TGTGCCAGCAGCCAGTTCCAGGGGGGCGAGCAGTACTTC. Protein sequence: CASSQFQGGEQYF.

This clonotype was counted between two and nine times. CDR3 DNA sequence: TGTGCCAGCAGCCAACCTCCGGGACAGGTGGGAGAGACCCAGTACTTC. This encodes CASSQPPGQVGETQYF. The chain uses TRBV4-2 and TRBJ2-5; 8 bases are a match to TRBD1. From germline, CDR1 is LGHNA and CDR2 YNFKEQ. V lost 2 bases to trimming and J lost 4 bases; unmatched junction nucleotides: 9. The CDR3 covers 16 residues.

This clonotype was recorded a few times. The chain has TRBV15 and TRBJ1-2; D perhaps matches TRBD1 (5 bases). This CDR3 has 16 amino acids. From germline, CDR1 is LNHNV and CDR2 YYDKDF (reference sequence). With 4 bases removed from V and 1 base from J, the gap between germline ends came to 16 bases. The CDR3 bases are TGTGCCACCAGCACCACCGGGGCACCTTTTAACTATGGCTACACCTTC. Translating it yields CATSTTGAPFNYGYTF.

The chain employs TRBV9 and TRBJ2-5, with TRBD1 matching over 7 bases. The CDR3 length is 16 residues. Germline-derived CDR1 and CDR2 are SGDLS and YYNGEE. Trimming took 0 bases from V and 4 from J; bases not matched to a gene: 9. The DNA of the CDR3 is TGTGCCAGCAGCGTAGGAACTCGACAGGGATCAGAGACCCAGTACTTC. Its translation is CASSVGTRQGSETQYF.

V and J are TRBV9 and TRBJ2-1, with D perhaps matching TRBD1 or TRBD2 (7 bases each). Trimming cost V 4 bases and J 5 bases, with 13 bases left between them. Germline loops: CDR1 SGDLS, CDR2 YYNGEE. The CDR3 contains 14 residues. The CDR3 protein is CASSPTGTNNEQFF. The CDR3 bases are TGTGCCAGCAGCCCGACAGGGACTAACAATGAGCAGTTCTTC.